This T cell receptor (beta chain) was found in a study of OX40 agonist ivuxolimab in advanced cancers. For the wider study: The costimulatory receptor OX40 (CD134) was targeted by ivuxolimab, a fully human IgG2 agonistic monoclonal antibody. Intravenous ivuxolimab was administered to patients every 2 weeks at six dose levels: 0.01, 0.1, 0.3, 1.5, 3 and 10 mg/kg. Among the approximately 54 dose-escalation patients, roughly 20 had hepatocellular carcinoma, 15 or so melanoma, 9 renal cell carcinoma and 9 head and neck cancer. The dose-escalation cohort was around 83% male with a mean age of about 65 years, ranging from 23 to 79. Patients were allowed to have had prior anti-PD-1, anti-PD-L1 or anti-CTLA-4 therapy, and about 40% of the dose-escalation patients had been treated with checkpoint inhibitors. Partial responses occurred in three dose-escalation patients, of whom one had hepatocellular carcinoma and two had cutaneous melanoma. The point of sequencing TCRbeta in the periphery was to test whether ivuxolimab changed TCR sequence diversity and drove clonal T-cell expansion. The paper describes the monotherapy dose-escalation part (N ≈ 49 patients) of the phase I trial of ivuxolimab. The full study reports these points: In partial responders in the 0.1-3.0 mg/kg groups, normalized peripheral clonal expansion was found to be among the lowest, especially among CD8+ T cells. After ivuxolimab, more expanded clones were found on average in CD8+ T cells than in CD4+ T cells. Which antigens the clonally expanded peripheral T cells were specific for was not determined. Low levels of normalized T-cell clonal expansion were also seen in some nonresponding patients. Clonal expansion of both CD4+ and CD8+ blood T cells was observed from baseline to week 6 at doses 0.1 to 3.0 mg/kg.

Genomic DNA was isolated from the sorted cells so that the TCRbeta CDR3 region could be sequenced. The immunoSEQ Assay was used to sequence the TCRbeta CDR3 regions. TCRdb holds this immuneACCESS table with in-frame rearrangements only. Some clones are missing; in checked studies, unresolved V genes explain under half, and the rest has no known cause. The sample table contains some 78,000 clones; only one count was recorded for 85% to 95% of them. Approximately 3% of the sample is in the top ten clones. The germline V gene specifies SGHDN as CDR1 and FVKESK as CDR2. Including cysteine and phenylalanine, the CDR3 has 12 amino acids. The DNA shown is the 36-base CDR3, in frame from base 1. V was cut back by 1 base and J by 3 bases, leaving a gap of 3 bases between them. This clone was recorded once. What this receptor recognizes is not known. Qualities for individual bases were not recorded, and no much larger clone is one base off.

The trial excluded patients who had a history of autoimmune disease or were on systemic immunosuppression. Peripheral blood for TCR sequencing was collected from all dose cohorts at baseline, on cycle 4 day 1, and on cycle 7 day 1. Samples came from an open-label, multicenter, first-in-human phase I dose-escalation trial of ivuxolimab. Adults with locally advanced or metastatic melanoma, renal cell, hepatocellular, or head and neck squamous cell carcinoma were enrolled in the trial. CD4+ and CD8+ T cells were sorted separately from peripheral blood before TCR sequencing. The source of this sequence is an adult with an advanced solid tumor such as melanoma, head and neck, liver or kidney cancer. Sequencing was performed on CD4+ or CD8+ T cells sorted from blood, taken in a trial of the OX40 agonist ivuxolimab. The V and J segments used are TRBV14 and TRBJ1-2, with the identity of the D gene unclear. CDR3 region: CASSQADYGYTF. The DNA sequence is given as TGTGCCAGCAGCCAAGCAGACTATGGCTACACCTTC.